This T cell receptor (beta chain) derives from a study of blood T cell repertoires in COVID-19. Background on the study: COVID-19 samples collected from the United States, Italy and Spain covered acute and convalescent phases.

Method: immunoSEQ multiplex PCR; TCRdb's copy keeps in-frame clones and lacks some. Of 95,000 to 150,000 clones in the sample, around nine tenths were seen once. Seattle patients were enrolled during active infection and followed longitudinally. Germline CDR1 is SGHRS and CDR2 is YFSETQ. The germline V and J ends were trimmed by 2 bases and 11 bases, with 16 bases remaining between them. The CDR3 extends over 13 amino acids. The sample comprised peripheral blood. The sequence was collected from a man aged 50 or older with COVID-19, enrolled during active disease. The rearrangement joins TRBV5-1 to TRBJ1-1; weak D call: TRBD1 (5 bases). The CDR3 nucleotides read TGCGCCAGCAGCTTAGCGGGGGAACGGTGGGCTTTCTTT. Its translation is CASSLAGERWAFF.